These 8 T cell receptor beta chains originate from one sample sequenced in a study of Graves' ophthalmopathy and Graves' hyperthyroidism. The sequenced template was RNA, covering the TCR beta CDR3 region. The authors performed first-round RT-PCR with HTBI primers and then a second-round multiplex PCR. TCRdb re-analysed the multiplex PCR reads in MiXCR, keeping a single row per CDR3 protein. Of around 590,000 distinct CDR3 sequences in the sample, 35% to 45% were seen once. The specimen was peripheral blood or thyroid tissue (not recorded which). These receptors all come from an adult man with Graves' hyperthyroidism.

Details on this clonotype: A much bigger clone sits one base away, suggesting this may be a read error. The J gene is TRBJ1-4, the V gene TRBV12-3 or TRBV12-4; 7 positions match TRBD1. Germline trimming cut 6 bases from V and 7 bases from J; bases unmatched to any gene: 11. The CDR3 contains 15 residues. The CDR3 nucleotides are TGTGCCAGCAGCATAGCTCGACAGGGTCTTGAAAAACTGTTTTTT. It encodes CASSIARQGLEKLFF.

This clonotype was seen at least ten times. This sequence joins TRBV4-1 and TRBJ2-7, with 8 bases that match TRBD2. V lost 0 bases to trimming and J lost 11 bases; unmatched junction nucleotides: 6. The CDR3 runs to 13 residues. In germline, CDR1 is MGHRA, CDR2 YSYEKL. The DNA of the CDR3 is TGCGCCAGCAGCCAAGATGGGGGGACTAGGGAGTACTTC. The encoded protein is CASSQDGGTREYF.

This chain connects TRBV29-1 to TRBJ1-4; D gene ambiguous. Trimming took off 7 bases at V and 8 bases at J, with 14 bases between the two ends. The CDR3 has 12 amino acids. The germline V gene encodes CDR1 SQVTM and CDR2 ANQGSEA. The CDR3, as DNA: TGCAGCGCTGGACTTGGAGGCGAAAAACTGTTTTTT. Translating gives CSAGLGGEKLFF.

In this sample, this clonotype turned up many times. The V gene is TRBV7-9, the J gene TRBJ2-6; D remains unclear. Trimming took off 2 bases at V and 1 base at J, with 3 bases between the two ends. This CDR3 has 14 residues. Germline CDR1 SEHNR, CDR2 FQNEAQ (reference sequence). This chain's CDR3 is CASSLRSGANVLTF. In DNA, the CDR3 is TGTGCCAGCAGCTTACGTTCTGGGGCCAACGTCCTGACTTTC. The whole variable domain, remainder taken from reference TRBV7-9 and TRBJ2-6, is DTGVSQNPRHKITKRGQNVTFRCDPISEHNRLYWYRQTLGQGPEFLTYFQNEAQLEKSRLLSDRFSAERPKGSFSTLEIQRTEQGDSAMYLCASSLRSGANVLTFGAGSRLTVL.

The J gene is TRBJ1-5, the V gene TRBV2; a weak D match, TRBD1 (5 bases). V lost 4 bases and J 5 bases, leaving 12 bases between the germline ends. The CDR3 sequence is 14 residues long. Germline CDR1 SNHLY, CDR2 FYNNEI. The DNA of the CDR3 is TGTGCCAGCAGTGCAGGGCAGTTCTATCAGCCCCAGCATTTT. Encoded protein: CASSAGQFYQPQHF.

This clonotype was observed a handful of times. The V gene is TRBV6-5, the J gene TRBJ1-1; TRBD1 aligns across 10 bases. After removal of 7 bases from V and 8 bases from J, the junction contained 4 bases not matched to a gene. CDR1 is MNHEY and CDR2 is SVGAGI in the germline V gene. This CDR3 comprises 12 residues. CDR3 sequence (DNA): TGTGCCAGCAATCGGGACAGGGGAGAAGCTTTCTTT. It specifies CASNRDRGEAFF.

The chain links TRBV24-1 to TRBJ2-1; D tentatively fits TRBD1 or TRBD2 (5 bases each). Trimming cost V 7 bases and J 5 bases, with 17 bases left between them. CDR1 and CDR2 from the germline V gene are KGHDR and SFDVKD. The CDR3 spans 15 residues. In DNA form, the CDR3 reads TGTGCCACCAGCGTACAGCGGCAGGGTGACAATGAGCAGTTCTTC. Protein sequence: CATSVQRQGDNEQFF.

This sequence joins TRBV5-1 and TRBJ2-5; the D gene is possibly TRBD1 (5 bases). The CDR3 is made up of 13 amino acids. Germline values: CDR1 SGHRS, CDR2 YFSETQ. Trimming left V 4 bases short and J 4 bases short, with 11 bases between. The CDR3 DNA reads TGCGCCAGCAGCCGGGCAGGGATAGAGACCCAGTACTTC. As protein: CASSRAGIETQYF.